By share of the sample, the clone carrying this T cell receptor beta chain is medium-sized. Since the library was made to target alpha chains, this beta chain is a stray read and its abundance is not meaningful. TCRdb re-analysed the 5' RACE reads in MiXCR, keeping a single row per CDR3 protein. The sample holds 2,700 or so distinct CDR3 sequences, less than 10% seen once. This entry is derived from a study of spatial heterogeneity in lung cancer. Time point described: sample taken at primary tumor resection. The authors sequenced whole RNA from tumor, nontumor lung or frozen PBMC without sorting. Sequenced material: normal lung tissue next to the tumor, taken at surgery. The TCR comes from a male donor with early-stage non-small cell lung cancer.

CDR3 sequence: CASTGRDLVEQFF. The CDR3 nucleotides are TGTGCCTCTACCGGGCGGGATCTTGTCGAGCAGTTCTTC. This chain connects TRBV7-2 to TRBJ2-1; D is perhaps TRBD2 (6 bases). Trimming pared 11 bases from V and 10 bases from J, leaving 21 bases between. The germline CDR1 and CDR2 sequences are SGHTA and FQGNSA. The CDR3 consists of 13 residues.